The source of this TCR beta chain is a study of cytomegalovirus exposure and HLA in healthy donors. Findings and caveats of the study: In a later analysis, DRB1 alleles had the most associated TCRs; HLA-C alleles the fewest. A later analysis by the authors found several of the most significant clusters apparently linked to common viral pathogens. Among immune exposure information, only CMV serostatus was available.

The CDR3 consists of 16 residues. Germline V lookup: CDR1 SNHLY, CDR2 FYNNEI. Trimming took off 3 bases at V and 3 bases at J, with 17 bases between the two ends. The PCR used 60 Vbeta and 13 Jbeta primers. Some clones are missing from TCRdb's copy, which holds only in-frame ones; the method was immunoSEQ multiplex PCR. Of approximately 220,000 clones in the sample, 82% are singletons; the top ten hold approximately 6.5%. As regards this clone: Its antigen remains unknown.

This sequence was found in a man in his forties or fifties in good health and CMV-seropositive. The rearrangement joins TRBV2 to TRBJ1-1; D is possibly TRBD1 (5 bases). The sample was PBMCs. The CDR3 reads CASSEAGGDLDTEAFF. The CDR3 DNA is TGTGCCAGCAGTGAGGCCGGAGGGGATCTTGACACTGAAGCTTTCTTT.